The 16 T cell receptor beta chains below were found in one sample sequenced in a study of cytomegalovirus exposure and HLA in healthy donors (dated by TCRdb to about 2017). Library prep was done by the immunoSEQ multiplex PCR assay. For the multiplex PCR, a mixture combining 60 forward primers for TCR Vbeta segments and 13 reverse primers for TCR Jbeta segments was used. Entries here come from immuneACCESS through TCRdb and include only in-frame sequences with V and J called. Some clones fail to appear in such tables; in the studies checked, an unresolved V gene covers under half of the shortfall, and the cause of the remainder is unknown. This sample lists some 100,000 clones; 77% were detected once. Roughly 5% of the sample is taken by the ten largest. The sequenced material came from PBMCs. The receptor set was obtained from a man aged 50 to 59 in good health and CMV-seropositive.

This chain connects TRBV5-1 to TRBJ2-1, with a weak D call TRBD1 (6 bases). Germline values: CDR1 SGHRS, CDR2 YFSETQ. Trimming left V 4 bases short and J 4 bases short, with 18 bases between. The CDR3 is 16 residues long. In DNA, the CDR3 is TGCGCCAGCAGCCTATCCGGGACATCCGAGTACAATGAGCAGTTCTTC. Translated: CASSLSGTSEYNEQFF.

This chain links TRBV27 with TRBJ1-2; 8 bases fit TRBD1. Unmatched junction bases numbered 9, after V lost 6 bases and J lost 3 bases. This CDR3 is 15 amino acids long. Germline loops: CDR1 MNHEY, CDR2 SMNVEV (reference sequence). CDR3 amino acids: CASRASRGQYYGYTF. The CDR3 DNA reads as TGTGCCAGCAGAGCATCCAGGGGGCAGTACTATGGCTACACCTTC.

V is TRBV5-1 and J is TRBJ2-5; maybe TRBD2 (6 bases). This CDR3 contains 13 residues. The ends were cut back, 3 bases at V and 4 bases at J, with 10 bases in the middle. The germline V gene encodes CDR1 SGHRS and CDR2 YFSETQ. The CDR3 loop reads CASSSGLTETQYF. The CDR3, as DNA: TGCGCCAGCAGCTCGGGACTTACAGAGACCCAGTACTTC.

This clone was recorded a few times. The V gene is TRBV4-3, the J gene TRBJ2-3; 14 bases match TRBD2. Germline-derived CDR1 and CDR2 are LGHNA and YSLEER. There are 17 residues in the CDR3. V gave up 3 bases and J gave up 4 bases; unmatched junction bases: 6. This CDR3 reads CASSHGTSGRQADTQYF. The CDR3 DNA follows: TGCGCCAGCAGCCACGGGACTAGCGGGAGACAGGCAGATACGCAGTATTTT.

The chain employs TRBV30 and TRBJ1-5, with D perhaps TRBD1 (5 bases). Germline-derived CDR1 and CDR2 are GTSNPN and SVGIG (reference sequence). The CDR3 spans 13 residues. Deletions cut 2 bases from V and 9 bases from J, with 14 bases between. The CDR3 DNA is TGTGCCTGGAGTCTGGGGGGATCTGGGCCCCAGCATTTT. It codes for CAWSLGGSGPQHF. The full variable domain, its missing parts supplied by reference TRBV30 and TRBJ1-5, is SQTIHQWPATLVQPVGSPLSLECTVEGTSNPNLYWYRQAAGRGLQLLFYSVGIGQISSEVPQNLSASRPQDRQFILSSKKLLLSDSGFYLCAWSLGGSGPQHFGDGTRLSIL.

V gene TRBV10-3 combines with J gene TRBJ2-5; TRBD1 matches at 7 bases. This CDR3 has 16 residues. Trimming at V came to 0 bases and at J to 7 bases, leaving 11 bases not matched to a gene. The V gene's germline CDR1 is ENHRY and CDR2 SYGVKD. This CDR3 reads CAISESTRGTDMTQYF. In DNA form, the CDR3 reads TGTGCCATCAGTGAGTCGACCAGGGGGACAGACATGACCCAGTACTTC.

This chain links TRBV5-1 with TRBJ1-6, with D unclear. The CDR3 has 17 amino acids. Trimming removed 4 bases from V and 2 bases from J, with 16 bases in between. Per the germline V gene, CDR1 is SGHRS and CDR2 is YFSETQ. As DNA, the CDR3 is TGCGCCAGCAGCCCGAAACCCCGCGGCACCTATAATTCACCCCTCCACTTT. Translated, it gives CASSPKPRGTYNSPLHF.

This clone was observed once. The chain joins TRBV6-1 to TRBJ1-1; perhaps TRBD1 as D (6 bases). Germline-derived CDR1 and CDR2 are MNHNS and SASEGT. The CDR3 extends over 15 amino acids. The V end lost 8 bases, the J end lost 8 bases, and 24 bases lay between the germline ends. This chain's CDR3 is CASVGATTGNREAFF. CDR3 nucleotides: TGTGCCAGCGTCGGGGCGACAACAGGGAACCGAGAAGCTTTCTTT.

A note on this clone: At one of its ends the junction is not consistent with the germline gene, which may arise from a read error. This chain links TRBV7-8 with TRBJ2-1; the D gene is possibly TRBD2 (6 bases). Germline values: CDR1 SGHVS, CDR2 FQNEAQ. CDR3 length: 11 amino acids. CDR3: CASSAGDRGIF. Here the CDR3 DNA reads TGTGCCAGCAGCGCTGGGGACCGCGGGATCTTC.

The rearrangement joins TRBV7-2 to TRBJ1-2, with D unclear. Germline V CDR1 and CDR2: SGHTA, FQGNSA. There are 13 residues in the CDR3. V lost 5 bases and J 9 bases, leaving 16 bases between the germline ends. DNA of the CDR3: TGTGCCAGCAGCCTTGAGGGAGAAAGGCGCTACACCTTC. Translated, it gives CASSLEGERRYTF.

This chain joins TRBV5-1 and TRBJ2-7, with D tentatively TRBD1 (5 bases). The V end was cut by 1 base, the J end by 6 bases, with 14 bases between. CDR3 length: 14 residues. Looked up from germline, CDR1 is SGHRS and CDR2 is YFSETQ. The CDR3, as DNA: TGCGCCAGCAGCTTGACCAGGGTATCGCTCGAGCAGTACTTC. This translates into CASSLTRVSLEQYF.

V usage is TRBV28 and J usage is TRBJ2-7; 8 bases match TRBD2. The germline V gene has CDR1 MDHEN and CDR2 SYDVKM. CDR3 size: 15 residues. The V segment lost 7 bases and the J segment 4 bases; nucleotides outside the gene matches: 12. For the CDR3, the DNA is TGTGCCAGCAACACTCGCAAGGGACTAGGTTACGAGCAGTACTTC. It yields the protein CASNTRKGLGYEQYF.

The chain employs TRBV6-6 and TRBJ1-1; 8 bases fit TRBD1. The V segment lost 2 bases and the J segment 8 bases; nucleotides outside the gene matches: 10. This CDR3 region has 15 residues. Germline V gene lookup returns CDR1 MNHNY and CDR2 SVGAGI (reference sequence). The chain's CDR3 is CASSYQGQGIPEAFF. The CDR3 DNA sequence: TGTGCCAGCAGTTACCAAGGACAGGGAATCCCCGAAGCTTTCTTT.

The V and J genes are TRBV2 and TRBJ2-5; TRBD1 agrees at 9 bases. The CDR3 totals 15 residues. Germline values: CDR1 SNHLY, CDR2 FYNNEI. The J segment lost 9 bases and the V segment lost 4 bases, leaving 12 bases of the junction unmatched. The CDR3 protein is CASSVEAGDRVSQYF. CDR3 in DNA: TGTGCCAGCAGTGTAGAAGCTGGGGACAGGGTTTCCCAGTACTTC. The variable domain in full, completed from reference TRBV2 and TRBJ2-5, reads EPEVTQTPSHQVTQMGQEVILRCVPISNHLYFYWYRQILGQKVEFLVSFYNNEISEKSEIFDDQFSVERPDGSNFTLKIRSTKLEDSAMYFCASSVEAGDRVSQYFGPGTRLLVL.

This clone was recorded only once. The V and J genes are TRBV5-1 and TRBJ1-3, with a possible D match to TRBD1 (5 bases). Looked up from germline, CDR1 is SGHRS and CDR2 is YFSETQ. This CDR3 region has 14 residues. V was shortened by 4 bases and J by 10 bases, with 18 bases between the two germline ends. CDR3 sequence reads: CASSPGTEGSTIYF. Written as DNA, the CDR3 is TGCGCCAGCAGCCCTGGGACGGAGGGGAGTACCATATATTTT.

The chain employs TRBV9 and TRBJ1-2, with a tentative D call TRBD1 (5 bases). The ends were cut back, 2 bases at V and 5 bases at J, with 13 bases in the middle. CDR3 size: 14 residues. The germline V gene has CDR1 SGDLS and CDR2 YYNGEE. The CDR3 coding sequence is TGTGCCAGCAGCGTGCTTCGGGGGTGGTATGGCTACACCTTC. Amino acid sequence: CASSVLRGWYGYTF.